These T cell receptor beta chains were read from a single sample in a study of blood T cell repertoires in COVID-19. This table comes from immunoSEQ multiplex PCR, and its TCRdb copy is limited to in-frame clones, with some not included. The repertoire includes some 670,000 clones, just under 90% of them detected once, and roughly 0.26% sits in the top ten. Sequencing was carried out using peripheral blood. These receptors came from a woman between 18 and 30 years old with acute or convalescent COVID-19. Each CDR3 is given with its conserved first and last residue. The D gene is left open where the match is weak. Size tells how often a clone was seen (once, few, many) or the class of an expanded clone, and some rows leave it out.

abundance	len	j_gene	v_gene	d_gene	CDR3aa	CDR3nt
NA	14	TRBJ1-1	TRBV5-1	NA	CASSLDMGPTEAFF	TGCGCCAGCAGCTTGGATATGGGGCCCACTGAAGCTTTCTTT
NA	16	TRBJ2-2	TRBV24-1	TRBD2	CATSDWGGPNTGELFF	TGTGCCACCAGTGACTGGGGGGGTCCGAACACCGGGGAGCTGTTTTTT
NA	14	TRBJ2-3	TRBV19	TRBD1	CASTTDRATDTQYF	TGTGCCAGTACCACGGACAGGGCTACAGATACGCAGTATTTT
NA	14	TRBJ2-7	TRBV2	NA	CASSEGTNSYEQYF	TGTGCCAGCAGTGAAGGGACAAACTCCTACGAGCAGTACTTC
few	13	TRBJ2-2	TRBV7-9	NA	CASGYIDTGELFF	TGTGCCAGCGGCTATATTGACACCGGGGAGCTGTTTTTT
once	15	TRBJ2-2	TRBV5-4	NA	CASSLAGGSTGELFF	TGTGCCAGCAGCTTGGCCGGGGGATCAACCGGGGAGCTGTTTTTT
NA	16	TRBJ2-3	TRBV7-9	NA	CASSVRPRDSPDTQYF	TGTGCCAGCAGCGTACGCCCTAGAGACAGCCCAGATACGCAGTATTTT
NA	13	TRBJ1-1	TRBV5-1	NA	CASSLAEGVEAFF	TGCGCCAGCAGCTTGGCCGAGGGGGTCGAAGCTTTCTTT
NA	14	TRBJ2-7	TRBV5-1	TRBD1	CASSLMTGYYEQYF	TGCGCCAGCAGCCTCATGACAGGGTACTACGAGCAGTACTTC
NA	16	TRBJ1-6	TRBV7-8	NA	CASSLVADSYNSPLHF	TGTGCCAGCAGCTTAGTGGCGGACTCCTATAATTCACCCCTCCACTTT
NA	14	TRBJ2-2	TRBV7-3	NA	CASSVGRFTGELFF	TGTGCCAGCAGCGTCGGTAGATTCACCGGGGAGCTGTTTTTT
NA	14	TRBJ1-4	TRBV5-8	TRBD1	CASSLHRTGWKLFF	TGTGCCAGCAGCCTCCACCGGACAGGGTGGAAACTGTTTTTT
NA	15	TRBJ2-7	TRBV4-3	TRBD1	CASSHGGQGINEQYF	TGCGCCAGCAGCCATGGGGGACAGGGGATTAACGAGCAGTACTTC
NA	16	TRBJ1-3	TRBV19	NA	CASSIAGDSSGNTIYF	TGTGCCAGTAGTATCGCGGGGGACTCGTCTGGAAACACCATATATTTT
NA	16	TRBJ2-1	TRBV6-6	NA	CASSYSGHPSYNEQFF	TGTGCCAGCAGTTACTCGGGACACCCCTCCTACAATGAGCAGTTCTTC
few	13	TRBJ1-2	TRBV7-9	NA	CASSTLGGYGYTF	TGTGCCAGCAGCACCTTGGGGGGCTATGGCTACACCTTC
NA	14	TRBJ1-2	TRBV5-8	NA	CASSLGRRNYGYTF	TGTGCCAGCAGCCTGGGACGGAGAAACTATGGCTACACCTTC
NA	14	TRBJ1-2	TRBV6-2/TRBV6-3	NA	CASSNVSAGYGYTF	TGTGCCAGCAGTAACGTGTCGGCGGGCTATGGCTACACCTTC
NA	15	TRBJ1-6	TRBV9	NA	CASSETPVTGSPLHF	TGTGCCAGCAGCGAGACACCCGTTACAGGTTCACCCCTCCACTTT
NA	16	TRBJ2-1	TRBV3-1/TRBV3-2	TRBD1	CASSQARGLSYNEQFF	TGTGCCAGCAGCCAGGCTAGGGGGCTGTCCTACAATGAGCAGTTCTTC
NA	17	TRBJ1-6	TRBV27	TRBD1	CASRLTGASSYNSPLHF	TGTGCCAGCAGGCTCACAGGGGCGAGCTCCTATAATTCACCCCTCCACTTT
NA	15	TRBJ1-1	TRBV5-4	TRBD1	CASSRGTVKNTEAFF	TGTGCCAGCAGCCGAGGGACAGTGAAGAACACTGAAGCTTTCTTT
NA	16	TRBJ1-5	TRBV24-1	TRBD1	CATSDSRDRGRQPQHF	TGTGCCACCAGTGATTCCCGGGACAGGGGGCGTCAGCCCCAGCATTTT
NA	16	TRBJ2-2	TRBV6-2/TRBV6-3	NA	CASSYEGGVVTGELFF	TGTGCCAGCAGTTACGAGGGCGGGGTTGTTACCGGGGAGCTGTTTTTT
NA	13	TRBJ1-5	TRBV6-2/TRBV6-3	NA	CASSYRFNQPQHF	TGTGCCAGCAGTTACCGGTTTAATCAGCCCCAGCATTTT
NA	14	TRBJ1-2	TRBV24-1	NA	CATSTGPNRYGYTF	TGTGCCACCAGCACAGGGCCGAATCGCTATGGCTACACCTTC
NA	16	TRBJ2-3	TRBV7-2	TRBD2	CASSLVGTSVTDTQYF	TGTGCCAGCAGCCTAGTAGGGACTAGCGTCACAGATACGCAGTATTTT
NA	13	TRBJ1-5	TRBV27	NA	CASSPAGDQPQHF	TGTGCCAGCAGCCCAGCAGGGGATCAGCCCCAGCATTTT